The 3 T cell receptor beta chains given below trace back to one sample, sequenced in a study of T-cell memory formation after mild COVID-19 (dated by TCRdb to the early 2020s). The method was 5' RACE. The sequencer was an Illumina NovaSeq 6000. Using fastp trimming at Q25 and MiXCR clonotype assembly, TCRdb reanalyzed the public sequencing data and kept in-frame beta chains. Rows are unified per CDR3 protein, each entry keeping the most common DNA and genes. Present in this sample are 250,000 to 400,000 distinct CDR3 sequences, approximately 15% of which were seen just once. The ten largest account for 20% to 25% of the sample. Sequenced input: PBMCs or a T cell subset sorted from them (not recorded which). All receptors derive from a man between 18 and 29 years old who had mild COVID-19 (a few samples of this study predate the infection). The sample titles of this study are shuffled in the database, so cell type and time point are left out; the donor was told from shared clones.

The rearrangement links TRBV7-6 to TRBJ1-2, with D hard to call. V was clipped by 3 bases and J by 8 bases, with 10 bases between them. This CDR3 contains 12 residues. The germline CDR1 and CDR2 sequences are SGHVS and FNYEAQ. The CDR3 coding sequence is TGTGCCAGCAGCTTCAATTTGAGGGGCTACACCTTC. It yields the protein CASSFNLRGYTF.

The chain recombines TRBV5-1 with TRBJ1-1; D is undetermined. This CDR3 region has 14 residues. CDR1 and CDR2 (germline): SGHRS, YFSETQ. Trimming removed 4 bases from V and 3 bases from J, with 13 bases in between. CDR3 protein: CASSLNFWDTEAFF. CDR3 nucleotides: TGCGCCAGCAGCCTCAACTTCTGGGACACTGAAGCTTTCTTT.

The rearrangement links TRBV29-1 to TRBJ2-1; D remains ambiguous. The CDR3 has 13 residues. V dropped 7 bases and J dropped 6 bases, with 16 bases sitting between them. Looked up from germline, CDR1 is SQVTM and CDR2 is ANQGSEA. CDR3 amino acids: CSGLRPTSNEQFF. DNA for the CDR3: TGCAGCGGTCTCAGGCCTACGAGCAATGAGCAGTTCTTC.